The entry below describes one T cell receptor beta chain. Its antigen is currently unknown. Primers for the PCR totalled 60 Vbeta and 13 Jbeta. The protocol was immunoSEQ multiplex PCR, while the TCRdb copy is restricted to in-frame clones and leaves out a portion. This sample has about 110,000 clones; more than 65% occur once, and the top ten carry about 0.8%. These data are taken from a study of cytomegalovirus exposure and HLA in healthy donors. Overall study results and limits: Across donors, most TCRs were seen rarely, yet some public ones were widespread.

Germline CDR1 SGHRS, CDR2 YFSETQ. The CDR3 is 15 amino acids. The J segment lost 8 bases and the V segment lost 3 bases, leaving 7 bases of the junction unmatched. The V call is TRBV5-1, the J call TRBJ2-2, with TRBD2 matching 10 bases. The material sequenced was PBMCs. This sequence originates from a boy aged 5-17 years in good health and CMV-seronegative. CDR3 sequence: CASSSSSGGPGELFF. For the CDR3, the DNA is TGCGCCAGCAGCTCCTCTAGCGGGGGTCCTGGGGAGCTGTTTTTT.